This T cell receptor beta chain derives from a study of patients and donors after allogeneic stem cell transplantation. TCRdb itself ran the RT-PCR reads through MiXCR, one entry per CDR3 protein. The top ten hold about half of the sample, which has 25,000 to 30,000 distinct CDR3 sequences, around 7.9% seen once. The CDR3 extends over 17 amino acids. Germline CDR1 reads DFQATT; CDR2 reads SNEGSKA (reference sequence). V shed 2 bases and J 1 base; nucleotides not matched to a gene: 14. This clonotype was observed at least ten times. This chain links TRBV20-1 with TRBJ2-7; 7 nucleotides agree with TRBD1. The receptor comes from a human donor who was either an allogeneic HSCT recipient or a stem cell or donor lymphocyte infusion donor (not recorded which). It is not recorded whose cells these are; they may come from a transplant donor. The source material was blood, either unsorted or a sorted T cell fraction (not recorded which). CDR3 in DNA: TGCAGTGCTAGACCTACTTCCGTCCGGGACAGATCCTACGAGCAGTACTTC. The encoded protein is CSARPTSVRDRSYEQYF.